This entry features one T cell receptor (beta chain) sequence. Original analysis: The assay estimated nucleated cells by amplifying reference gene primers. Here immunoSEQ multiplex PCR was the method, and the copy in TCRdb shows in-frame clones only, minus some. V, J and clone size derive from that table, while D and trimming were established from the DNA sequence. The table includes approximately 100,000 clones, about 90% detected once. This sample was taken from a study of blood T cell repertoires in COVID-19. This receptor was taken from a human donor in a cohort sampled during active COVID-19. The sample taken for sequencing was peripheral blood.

This CDR3 is CASSAWDRSRANYGYTF. CDR3 nucleotides: TGTGCCAGCAGCGCCTGGGACAGGTCACGAGCTAACTATGGCTACACCTTC. The rearrangement links TRBV2 to TRBJ1-2; 8 nucleotides agree with TRBD1. Unmatched junction bases numbered 12, after V lost 6 bases and J lost 0 bases. The germline gives CDR1 SNHLY, CDR2 FYNNEI. The CDR3 is 17 amino acids.